The T cell receptor beta chain described here comes from a study of control samples from healthy donors and cancer patients. Trimming left V 3 bases short and J 0 bases short, with 9 bases between. The CDR3 is 15 amino acids. Germline CDR1 and CDR2: SGHNT and YENEEA. The method was immunoSEQ multiplex PCR; TCRdb's version includes in-frame clones alone and lacks a portion of them. The sample contains about 270,000 clones, over 75% of which appear only once. The chain combines TRBV11-3 with TRBJ2-1, with a possible D match to TRBD2 (6 bases). What was sequenced was PBMCs. This receptor was obtained from a woman aged 55-69 years with lung cancer. The CDR3: CASSFGGYSYNEQFF. CDR3 sequence (DNA): TGTGCCAGCAGCTTCGGGGGTTACTCCTACAATGAGCAGTTCTTC.